The following is a T cell receptor beta chain sequence with its context. Primers: 60 Vbeta forward and 13 Jbeta reverse. The assay was immunoSEQ multiplex PCR, and TCRdb's table has in-frame clones only and misses some. The sample lists 150,000 to 200,000 clones, 86% occurring once. This entry is derived from a study of cytomegalovirus exposure and HLA in healthy donors. This CDR3 comprises 13 residues. Between the trimmed V and J ends, which lost 0 bases and 3 bases, there was a span of 6 bases. The germline gives CDR1 SGDLS, CDR2 YYNGEE. The sequence was collected from a woman between 18 and 29 years old in good health and CMV-seronegative. Sequencing input: PBMCs. The gene calls are TRBV9 and TRBJ1-1, with D perhaps matching TRBD1 (6 bases). The CDR3 sequence: CASSVGGHTEAFF. In nucleotides, the CDR3 is TGTGCCAGCAGCGTAGGGGGGCACACTGAAGCTTTCTTT.